This is a list of T cell receptor beta chains from one sample in a study of cytomegalovirus exposure and HLA in healthy donors. Method: immunoSEQ multiplex PCR; TCRdb's copy keeps in-frame clones and lacks some. Seen here are some 140,000 clones, roughly 80% observed once, and the top ten hold around 3.1%. Sequenced sample: PBMCs. Every receptor here comes from a man aged 40-49 years in good health and CMV-seronegative. Each CDR3 is given with its conserved first and last residue. Each record gives: clone size, J gene, V gene, D gene, CDR3 DNA, CDR3 protein. The D gene is left open where the match is weak. Where a row states a size, it is once, few, many or the class of an expanded clone; other rows omit it.

>.|TRBJ2-3|TRBV7-6|.
TGTGCCAGCAGCTTTGGGGGGGCTAGCACAGATACGCAGTATTTT
CASSFGGASTDTQYF
>.|TRBJ2-7|TRBV27|TRBD1
TGTGCCAGCAGTAAACCCAGCAGGACAGGGGGCGACGAGCAGTACTTC
CASSKPSRTGGDEQYF
>.|TRBJ1-4|TRBV30|.
TGTGCCTGGAGTGTAGGGCAGGCCAGGGGTGAAAAACTGTTTTTT
CAWSVGQARGEKLFF
>.|TRBJ2-7|TRBV6-1|TRBD2
TGTGCCAGCAGTTTCGGGGGGTCCTACGAGCAGTACTTC
CASSFGGSYEQYF
>.|TRBJ1-2|TRBV4-2|TRBD1
TGTGCCAGCAGCCAGGGACAGGACTATGGCTACACCTTC
CASSQGQDYGYTF
>.|TRBJ1-1|TRBV5-4|.
TGTGCCAGCAGCTTTACGGGAGCAACTGTGAACACTGAAGCTTTCTTT
CASSFTGATVNTEAFF
>.|TRBJ2-6|TRBV27|.
TGTGCCAGCAGTTTTGAACCCCCGGGGGTCCCAACTGGGGCCAACGTCCTGACTTTC
CASSFEPPGVPTGANVLTF
>few|TRBJ2-7|TRBV30|TRBD2
TGTGCCTGGAGTCTCCCCTCGGGGGGCGAGCAGTACTTC
CAWSLPSGGEQYF
>.|TRBJ2-7|TRBV11-2|.
TGTGCCAGCAGCTTGGGGGGCTCCTACGAGCAGTACTTC
CASSLGGSYEQYF
>few|TRBJ2-1|TRBV7-6|.
TGTGCCAGCAGCGCCCCCCCCGAGTTACCCTACAATGAGCAGTTCTTC
CASSAPPELPYNEQFF
>.|TRBJ2-3|TRBV7-2|TRBD1
TGTGCCAGCAGCTGGGCTGGGACAGGGGGCACAGATACGCAGTATTTT
CASSWAGTGGTDTQYF
>.|TRBJ2-3|TRBV29-1|TRBD2
TGCAGCGTTGAAGCCGGACTAGCGGGAGTCCCCTTGAGCACAGATACGCAGTATTTT
CSVEAGLAGVPLSTDTQYF
>.|TRBJ2-7|TRBV27|TRBD1
TGTGCCAGCAGCCCCCAGGGGGCAAGGGAGCAGTACTTC
CASSPQGAREQYF
>.|TRBJ2-7|TRBV19|TRBD1
TGTGCCAGTAGTATCCCAGGGGGCTACGAGCAGTACTTC
CASSIPGGYEQYF
>.|TRBJ1-2|TRBV19|TRBD1
TGTGCCAGCGACCCATCGGCAGGGGGTTATGGCTACACCTTC
CASDPSAGGYGYTF
>once|TRBJ2-3|TRBV7-9|TRBD2
TGTGCCAGCAGCTTAGAAATCGGGAGGGGCACAGATACGCAGTATTTT
CASSLEIGRGTDTQYF
>.|TRBJ2-1|TRBV7-9|.
TGTGCCAGCAGCTTAAAGCGGAGGCTCTACAATGAGCAGTTCTTC
CASSLKRRLYNEQFF
>.|TRBJ2-5|TRBV19|.
TGTGCCAGCGGGGAGGGGGTTTTGGGGGATCAAGAGACCCAGTACTTC
CASGEGVLGDQETQYF
>few|TRBJ1-1|TRBV27|.
TGTGCCAGCAGTCCGACGGGGACTGAAGCTTTCTTT
CASSPTGTEAFF
>.|TRBJ2-7|TRBV4-3|TRBD1
TGCGCCAGCAGCCAAGATAAGGGGGCCACCTACGAGCAGTACTTC
CASSQDKGATYEQYF
>.|TRBJ1-5|TRBV2|TRBD1
TGTGCCAGCCTCCGGGACAGTTATAGCAATCAGCCCCAGCATTTT
CASLRDSYSNQPQHF
>.|TRBJ2-1|TRBV7-6|.
TGTGCCAGCAGCCCAGGACAGTCCTACAATGAGCAGTTCTTC
CASSPGQSYNEQFF
>.|TRBJ2-7|TRBV7-9|.
TGTGCCAGCAGCTTTCAGGGCCCCGCCTACGAGCAGTACTTC
CASSFQGPAYEQYF
>.|TRBJ2-5|TRBV15|TRBD1
TGTGCCACCAGCAGACCCGGGACAGGGGAGACCCAGTACTTC
CATSRPGTGETQYF
>.|TRBJ2-2|TRBV6-5|.
TGTGCCAGCAAAACGGGATTAACTTATTTGGGGGAGCTGTTTTTT
CASKTGLTYLGELFF